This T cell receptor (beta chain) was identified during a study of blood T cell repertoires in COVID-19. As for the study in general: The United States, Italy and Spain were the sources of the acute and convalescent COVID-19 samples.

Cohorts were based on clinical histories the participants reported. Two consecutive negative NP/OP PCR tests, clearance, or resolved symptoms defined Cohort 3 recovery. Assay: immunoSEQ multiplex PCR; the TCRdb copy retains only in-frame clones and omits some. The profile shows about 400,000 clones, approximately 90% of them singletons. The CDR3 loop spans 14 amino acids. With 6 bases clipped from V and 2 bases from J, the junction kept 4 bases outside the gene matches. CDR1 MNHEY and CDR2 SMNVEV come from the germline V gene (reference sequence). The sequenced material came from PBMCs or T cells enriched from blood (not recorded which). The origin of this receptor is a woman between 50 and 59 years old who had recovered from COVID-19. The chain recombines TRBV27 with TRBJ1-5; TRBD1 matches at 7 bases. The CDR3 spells CASRYQGGNQPQHF. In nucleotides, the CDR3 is TGTGCCAGCAGATATCAGGGGGGCAATCAGCCCCAGCATTTT.